Sequencing of this TCR beta chain was carried out in a study of cytomegalovirus exposure and HLA in healthy donors. Study-wide results and limits: Overall, around 160 TCR beta chains were annotated as cytomegalovirus-associated. Later analysis suggested links between common viral pathogens and several top significant clusters.

60 Vbeta and 13 Jbeta primers were used in PCR. TCRdb's copy holds only in-frame clones and misses some; the assay was immunoSEQ multiplex PCR. The repertoire consists of some 200,000 clones, with less than 80% occurring once and the leading ten covering 0.22%. After removal of 7 bases from V and 5 bases from J, the junction contained 12 bases not matched to a gene. This CDR3 is 14 amino acids long. Germline CDR1 is SQVTM and CDR2 is ANQGSEA. With regard to this clone: Its antigen remains unknown.

Sequenced material: PBMCs. This sequence originates from a girl aged 2-10 years in good health and CMV-seronegative. The genes are TRBV29-1 and TRBJ2-7, with TRBD1 matching 9 bases. The CDR3 DNA sequence: TGCAGCGCAAAAGCCGGGACAGGGTTCCACGAGCAGTACTTC. Its protein product is CSAKAGTGFHEQYF.